The T cell receptor (beta chain) described here comes from a study of blood T cell repertoires in COVID-19. Study in general: COVID-19 samples collected from the United States, Italy and Spain covered acute and convalescent phases. PBMCs, B-cell-depleted T cells, or T cells provided the cDNA or gDNA that made up the material.

Study processing details: Counts of nucleated cells, estimated from reference gene primer amplification, were obtained. Measured with immunoSEQ multiplex PCR; TCRdb has only the in-frame clones, and not every one. Clonal size and the V and J genes are those of that table, whereas D and trimming came from the DNA. The sample consists of 120,000 to 150,000 clones, about 91% of them appearing once. Germline V CDR1 and CDR2: MNHEY, SMNVEV (reference sequence). Germline trimming cut 3 bases from V and 5 bases from J; bases unmatched to any gene: 4. The CDR3 consists of 15 residues. The sequencing sample was made of peripheral blood. This clonotype was obtained from a woman in her 50s with acute or convalescent COVID-19. The chain combines TRBV27 with TRBJ2-7; 13 positions agree with TRBD2. As DNA, the CDR3 is TGTGCCAGCAGTTTCGGGACTAGCGGGGCGGACGAGCAGTACTTC. Its protein product is CASSFGTSGADEQYF.